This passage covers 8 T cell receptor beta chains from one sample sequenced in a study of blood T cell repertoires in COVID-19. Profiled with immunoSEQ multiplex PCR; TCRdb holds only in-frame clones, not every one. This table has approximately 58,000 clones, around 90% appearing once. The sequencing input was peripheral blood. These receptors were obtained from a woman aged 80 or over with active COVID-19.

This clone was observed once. CDR3 in amino acids: CASSSRAGGAYNEQFF. The CDR3 nucleotides are TGTGCCAGCAGTTCCCGGGCAGGGGGCGCCTACAATGAGCAGTTCTTC. The chain links TRBV27 to TRBJ2-1; TRBD1 aligns across 8 bases. CDR3 length equals 16 residues. The J segment lost 2 bases and the V segment lost 4 bases, leaving 7 bases of the junction unmatched. The V gene's germline CDR1 is MNHEY and CDR2 SMNVEV (reference sequence).

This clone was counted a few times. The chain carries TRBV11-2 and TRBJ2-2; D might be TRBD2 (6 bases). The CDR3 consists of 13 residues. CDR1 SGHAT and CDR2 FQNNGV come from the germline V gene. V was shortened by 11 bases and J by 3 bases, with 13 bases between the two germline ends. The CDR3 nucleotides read TGTGCCTCCACGGAGGGAGACACCGGGGAGCTGTTTTTT. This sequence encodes CASTEGDTGELFF.

CDR3 in DNA: TGTGCCAGCAGCCGCGGGACTAGCGGGGGGAACACAGATACGCAGTATTTT. Its protein is CASSRGTSGGNTDTQYF. The rearrangement uses TRBV5-4 and TRBJ2-3; 15 bases map to TRBD2. CDR1 is SGHNT, CDR2 YYREEE, per germline (reference sequence). V gave up 4 bases and J gave up 2 bases; unmatched junction bases: 5. The CDR3 length is 17 residues.

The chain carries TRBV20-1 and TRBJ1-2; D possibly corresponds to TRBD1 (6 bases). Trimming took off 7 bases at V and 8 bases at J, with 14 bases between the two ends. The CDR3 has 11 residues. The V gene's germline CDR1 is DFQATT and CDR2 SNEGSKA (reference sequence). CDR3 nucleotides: TGCAGTGTCCCAGGGGTGGGCGGCTACACCTTC. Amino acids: CSVPGVGGYTF.

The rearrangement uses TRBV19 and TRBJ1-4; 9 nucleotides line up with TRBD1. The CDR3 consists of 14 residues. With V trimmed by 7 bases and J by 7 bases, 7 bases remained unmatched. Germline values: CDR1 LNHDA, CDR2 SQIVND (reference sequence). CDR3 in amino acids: CASNTGQGSEKLFF. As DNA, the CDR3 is TGTGCCAGTAATACGGGACAGGGTAGTGAAAAACTGTTTTTT.

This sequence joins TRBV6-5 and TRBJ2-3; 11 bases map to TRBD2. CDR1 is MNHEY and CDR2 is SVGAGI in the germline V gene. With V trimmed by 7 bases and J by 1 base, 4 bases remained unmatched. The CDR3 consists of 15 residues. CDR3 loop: CASILSGGGTDTQYF. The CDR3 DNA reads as TGTGCCAGCATCCTTAGCGGGGGGGGCACAGATACGCAGTATTTT.

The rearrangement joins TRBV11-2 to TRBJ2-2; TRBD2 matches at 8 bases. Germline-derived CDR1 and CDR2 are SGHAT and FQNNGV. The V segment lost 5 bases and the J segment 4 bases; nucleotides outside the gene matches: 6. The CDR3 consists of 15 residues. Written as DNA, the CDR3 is TGTGCCAGCAGCCCTGCTGGACTAGCCACCGGGGAGCTGTTTTTT. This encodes CASSPAGLATGELFF.

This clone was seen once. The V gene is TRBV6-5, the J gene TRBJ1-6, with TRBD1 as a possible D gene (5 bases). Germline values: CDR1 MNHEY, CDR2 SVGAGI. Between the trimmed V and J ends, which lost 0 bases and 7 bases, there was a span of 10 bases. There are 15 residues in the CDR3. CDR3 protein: CASSYSGGGNSPLHF. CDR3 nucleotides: TGTGCCAGCAGTTACTCGGGGGGAGGGAATTCACCCCTCCACTTT.